The clone carrying this T cell receptor beta chain came up many times. Patients with ophthalmopathy all had a Clinical Activity Score of at least 3, a NOSPECS grade of at least 4 and duration under 3 months. The data were taken from a study of T cells in Graves' hyperthyroidism and ophthalmopathy. Study-level background: Pretreatment peripheral blood was obtained at initial diagnosis.

RNA transcripts gave rise to amplified TCR beta CDR3 regions. RT-PCR in the first round (using the HTBI primer set) targeted the TCR CDR3. TCRdb re-called the multiplex PCR reads with MiXCR, one entry per CDR3 protein. The profile shows 560,000 or so distinct CDR3 sequences, around 20% of them singletons. Sequencing was carried out using blood. The TCR originated in a man between 40 and 49 years old with Graves' ophthalmopathy.

For the CDR3, the DNA is TGTGCCAGCAGCTTAGATCGGGACTACCAAGAGACCCAGTACTTC. Translating it yields CASSLDRDYQETQYF. The chain couples TRBV7-9 to TRBJ2-5, with D possibly being TRBD2 (6 bases). Trimming cost V 1 base and J 0 bases, with 9 bases left between them. CDR1 SEHNR and CDR2 FQNEAQ come from the germline V gene (reference sequence). CDR3 length equals 15 residues.